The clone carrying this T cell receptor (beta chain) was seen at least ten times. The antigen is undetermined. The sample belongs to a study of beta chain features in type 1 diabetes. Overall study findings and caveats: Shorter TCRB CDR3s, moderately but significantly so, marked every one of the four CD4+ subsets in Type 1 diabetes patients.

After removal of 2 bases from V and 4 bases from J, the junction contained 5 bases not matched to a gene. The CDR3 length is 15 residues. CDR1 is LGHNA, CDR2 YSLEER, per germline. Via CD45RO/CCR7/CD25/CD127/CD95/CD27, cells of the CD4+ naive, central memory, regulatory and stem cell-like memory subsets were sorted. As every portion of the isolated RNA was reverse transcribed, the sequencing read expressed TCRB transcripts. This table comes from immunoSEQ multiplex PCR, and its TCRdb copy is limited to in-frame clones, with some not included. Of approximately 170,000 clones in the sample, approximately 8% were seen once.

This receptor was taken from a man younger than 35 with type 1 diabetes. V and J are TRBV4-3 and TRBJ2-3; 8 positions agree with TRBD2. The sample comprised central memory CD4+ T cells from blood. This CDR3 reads CASSQQGLVADTQYF. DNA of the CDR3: TGCGCCAGCAGCCAACAGGGACTAGTGGCAGATACGCAGTATTTT.